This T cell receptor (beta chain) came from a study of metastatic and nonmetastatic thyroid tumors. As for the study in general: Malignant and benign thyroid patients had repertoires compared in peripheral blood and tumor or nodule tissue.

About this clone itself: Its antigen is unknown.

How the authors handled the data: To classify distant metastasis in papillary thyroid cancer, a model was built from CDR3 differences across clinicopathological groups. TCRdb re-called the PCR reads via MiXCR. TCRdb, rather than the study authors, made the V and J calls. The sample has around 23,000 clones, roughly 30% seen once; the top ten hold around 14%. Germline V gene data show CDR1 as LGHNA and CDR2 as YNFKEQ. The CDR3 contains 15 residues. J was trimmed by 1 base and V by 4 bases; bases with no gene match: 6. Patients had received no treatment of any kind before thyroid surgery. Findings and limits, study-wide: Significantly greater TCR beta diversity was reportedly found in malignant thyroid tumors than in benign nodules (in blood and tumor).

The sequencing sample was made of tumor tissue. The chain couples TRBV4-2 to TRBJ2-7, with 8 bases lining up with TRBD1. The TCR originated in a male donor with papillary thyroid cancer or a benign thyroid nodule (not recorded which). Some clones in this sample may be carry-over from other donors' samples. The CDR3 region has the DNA TGTGCCAGCAGCCCCCGGGACAGGTTTTCCTACGAGCAGTACTTC. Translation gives CASSPRDRFSYEQYF.